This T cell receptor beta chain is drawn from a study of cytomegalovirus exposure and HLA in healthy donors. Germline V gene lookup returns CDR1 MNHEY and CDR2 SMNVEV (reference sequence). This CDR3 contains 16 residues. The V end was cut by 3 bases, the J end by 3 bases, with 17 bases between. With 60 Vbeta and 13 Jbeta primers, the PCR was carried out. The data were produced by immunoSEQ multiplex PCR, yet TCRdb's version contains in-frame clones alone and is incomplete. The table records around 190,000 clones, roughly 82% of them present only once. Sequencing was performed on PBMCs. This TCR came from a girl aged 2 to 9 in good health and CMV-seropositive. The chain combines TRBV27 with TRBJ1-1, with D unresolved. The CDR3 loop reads CASSFSQMRRDTEAFF. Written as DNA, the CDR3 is TGTGCCAGCAGTTTTTCCCAAATGCGGAGGGACACTGAAGCTTTCTTT.